This entry is about one T cell receptor beta chain. Its matching antigen is unknown. The sample originates from a study of graft-versus-host responses after intestinal transplantation. Regarding the study as a whole: Analysis identified GvH clones in recipient marrow, with some appearing first in ileum or blood.

The protocol was immunoSEQ multiplex PCR, while the TCRdb copy is restricted to in-frame clones and leaves out a portion. The sample has about 82,000 clones, roughly 91% seen once. The junction had 7 bases not matched to a gene; V was cut back by 3 bases and J by 6 bases. Germline loops: CDR1 LGHNT, CDR2 FRNRAP. The CDR3 covers 15 residues. V and J are TRBV12-5 and TRBJ2-3, with TRBD2 identical over 9 bases. This receptor was taken from a human donor who received an intestinal transplant. The specimen comprised unstimulated CD4+ T cells sorted from spleen or lymph node cells, sampled before intestinal transplant. CDR3 amino acids: CASGFPAGGGDTQYF. CDR3 nucleotides: TGTGCTAGTGGTTTCCCCGCGGGGGGGGGCGATACGCAGTATTTT.